The 23 T cell receptor beta chains reported below all come from one sample, sequenced in a study of cytomegalovirus exposure and HLA in healthy donors. It was with 60 Vbeta and 13 Jbeta primers that the PCR ran. TCRdb's copy holds only in-frame clones and misses some; the assay was immunoSEQ multiplex PCR. The sample includes around 130,000 clones, around 9% seen only once; the top ten take 5.5%. Sequenced material: PBMCs. The source of these receptors is a man aged 35 to 55 in good health and CMV-seronegative.

This clone was detected a few times. The chain is built from TRBV7-2 and TRBJ2-3; maybe TRBD1 (5 bases). Germline CDR1 is SGHTA and CDR2 is FQGNSA. CDR3 length: 17 amino acids. Trimming removed 2 bases at V and 1 base at J, with 16 bases between. Written as DNA, the CDR3 is TGTGCCAGCAGCTTAACCCAAAACAGGCTGGGCACAGATACGCAGTATTTT. Its protein is CASSLTQNRLGTDTQYF.

The chain joins TRBV7-2 to TRBJ2-7, with D tentatively TRBD1 (5 bases). The V end lost 8 bases, the J end lost 3 bases, and 17 bases lay between the germline ends. CDR3 length: 14 amino acids. Germline CDR1 is SGHTA and CDR2 is FQGNSA. The CDR3 loop reads CASDQGVPNYEQYF. In DNA form, the CDR3 reads TGTGCCAGCGATCAGGGTGTCCCCAACTACGAGCAGTACTTC.

On this clone: This sample includes further DNA sequences coding for the same CDR3. The chain joins TRBV13 to TRBJ2-1, with D possibly TRBD1 on 6 matching bases. Germline V gene sequence: CDR1 PRHDT, CDR2 FYEKMQ (reference sequence). The CDR3 spans 18 residues. V was trimmed by 1 base and J by 0 bases, leaving 16 bases between them. The CDR3 nucleotides are TGTGCCAGCAGCTTAGAGAGACAGGCCTTGAGCTCCTACAATGAGCAGTTCTTC. Residues: CASSLERQALSSYNEQFF.

Only a few counts were recorded for this clone. This sequence joins TRBV2 and TRBJ2-2; 10 bases map to TRBD2. This CDR3 is built from 15 residues. The trim removed 6 bases at V and 2 bases at J, leaving 3 bases unmatched. Germline CDR1 SNHLY, CDR2 FYNNEI. In DNA form, the CDR3 reads TGTGCCAGCAGGAGCGGGGGGGCAAACACCGGGGAGCTGTTTTTT. It translates to CASRSGGANTGELFF.

In this sample, this clone turned up a few times. This CDR3 is CASSVQPGGLETQYF. The DNA for the CDR3 is TGTGCCAGCAGCGTACAGCCGGGGGGGCTGGAGACCCAGTACTTC. J is TRBJ2-5 and V is TRBV9, with 8 bases fitting TRBD2. The length of the CDR3 is 15 residues. V was pared by 1 base and J by 5 bases, with 7 bases of the junction left unmatched. Germline V gene data show CDR1 as SGDLS and CDR2 as YYNGEE.

The rearrangement joins TRBV5-4 to TRBJ1-2; 10 bases line up with TRBD1. V trimming: 5 bases; J trimming: 8 bases; junction bases outside the gene matches: 9. Germline V CDR1 and CDR2: SGHNT, YYREEE (reference sequence). The CDR3 has 14 amino acids. The CDR3 is CASSTGTGVWGYTF. The CDR3, as DNA: TGTGCCAGCAGTACCGGGACAGGGGTTTGGGGCTACACCTTC.

The rearrangement uses TRBV6-1 and TRBJ2-3; D perhaps matches TRBD1 (5 bases). V lost 4 bases, J lost 5 bases, and 19 bases lay in between. This CDR3 is built from 16 residues. CDR1 MNHNS and CDR2 SASEGT come from the germline V gene. CDR3 coding DNA: TGTGCCAGCAGTGTCCAGGGCGCCACCTCCGGAGATACGCAGTATTTT. Protein: CASSVQGATSGDTQYF.

This clone was observed a few times. The rearrangement links TRBV5-1 to TRBJ2-7, with 8 bases fitting TRBD2. V shed 0 bases and J 2 bases; nucleotides not matched to a gene: 4. CDR1 and CDR2 from the germline V gene are SGHRS and YFSETQ. This CDR3 comprises 15 residues. The CDR3 protein is CASSLGGGPAYEQYF. CDR3 sequence (DNA): TGCGCCAGCAGCTTGGGCGGGGGGCCCGCCTACGAGCAGTACTTC.

The chain employs TRBV6-5 and TRBJ1-4; 9 nucleotides line up with TRBD1. Germline lookup yields CDR1 MNHEY and CDR2 SVGAGI. The CDR3 totals 15 residues. Unmatched junction bases numbered 10, after V lost 6 bases and J lost 8 bases. The CDR3: CASRDAGTGLEKLFF. The DNA of the CDR3 is TGTGCCAGCAGAGACGCCGGGACAGGGTTGGAAAAACTGTTTTTT.

This clone was counted only a few times. The chain has TRBV4-2 and TRBJ2-5; 15 bases line up with TRBD2. The CDR3 contains 18 residues. Germline CDR1 LGHNA, CDR2 YNFKEQ. V lost 1 base to trimming and J lost 1 base; unmatched junction nucleotides: 4. As DNA, the CDR3 is TGTGCCAGCAGCCAAGCTCCGGGACTAGCGGGGGGCCAAGAGACCCAGTACTTC. Translating it yields CASSQAPGLAGGQETQYF.

Only a few counts were recorded for this clone. The J gene is TRBJ2-7, the V gene TRBV2, with 12 bases identical to TRBD2. This CDR3 has 14 residues. With 6 bases clipped from V and 7 bases from J, the junction kept 7 bases outside the gene matches. Germline V gene data show CDR1 as SNHLY and CDR2 as FYNNEI. The CDR3 DNA follows: TGTGCCAGCAGCGCGACTAGCGGGGGAAGTGAGCAGTACTTC. It encodes CASSATSGGSEQYF. The full variable domain, rest sourced from reference TRBV2 and TRBJ2-7, is EPEVTQTPSHQVTQMGQEVILRCVPISNHLYFYWYRQILGQKVEFLVSFYNNEISEKSEIFDDQFSVERPDGSNFTLKIRSTKLEDSAMYFCASSATSGGSEQYFGPGTRLTVT.

This clone was counted between two and nine times. CDR3 nucleotide sequence: TGTGCCAGTGGAGGGCAGGACACAGATACGCAGTATTTT. Its protein is CASGGQDTDTQYF. V usage is TRBV6-4 and J usage is TRBJ2-3, with D possibly being TRBD2 (6 bases). The germline V and J ends were trimmed by 9 bases and 2 bases, with 12 bases remaining between them. The CDR3 sequence is 13 residues long. Per the germline V gene, CDR1 is MRHNA and CDR2 is SNTAGT.

In its sample, this clone was seen a few times. The DNA for the CDR3 is TGTGCCAGCAGCTTCCGGGACAGGGTGGAAAAACTGTTTTTT. Its translation: CASSFRDRVEKLFF. The chain carries TRBV13 and TRBJ1-4; 9 bases agree with TRBD1. The CDR3 consists of 14 residues. V was clipped by 3 bases and J by 8 bases; unmatched bases: 4. Germline loops: CDR1 PRHDT, CDR2 FYEKMQ (reference sequence).

This clone was recorded a few times. J is TRBJ2-4 and V is TRBV10-2, with D maybe TRBD1 (6 bases). Germline V gives CDR1 WSHSY, CDR2 SAAADI. The V and J ends lost 8 bases and 0 bases respectively, with 17 bases between them. The CDR3 covers 16 residues. The CDR3 DNA sequence: TGCGCCAGCGACTCGGACAGTCCACTAGCCAAAAACATTCAGTACTTC. As protein: CASDSDSPLAKNIQYF.

This clone came up a few times. The V call is TRBV9, the J call TRBJ2-2, with TRBD1 matching over 9 bases. Germline V gene lookup returns CDR1 SGDLS and CDR2 YYNGEE. V lost 7 bases to trimming and J lost 6 bases; unmatched junction nucleotides: 10. The CDR3 is made up of 15 amino acids. The CDR3 bases are TGTGCCAGCTCCCTAGGGACAGGGAAGGCCGGGGAGCTGTTTTTT. Translating it yields CASSLGTGKAGELFF.

This clone was counted between two and nine times. V usage is TRBV6-6 and J usage is TRBJ2-7; 8 bases agree with TRBD1. The CDR3 is made up of 13 amino acids. Per the germline V gene, CDR1 is MNHNY and CDR2 is SVGAGI (reference sequence). V shed 5 bases, J shed 4 bases, and the junction held 4 bases outside the gene matches. The CDR3 region has the DNA TGTGCCAGCAGTCAGGGACAGGCGTACGAGCAGTACGTC. Protein sequence: CASSQGQAYEQYV.

The chain recombines TRBV7-2 with TRBJ1-6, with a possible D match to TRBD1 (6 bases). This CDR3 has 15 residues. The V and J ends lost 5 bases and 7 bases respectively, with 15 bases between them. CDR1 and CDR2 from the germline V gene are SGHTA and FQGNSA. CDR3 nucleotides: TGTGCCAGCAGCACAACGGGGGGGGGCAATTCACCCCTCCACTTT. It codes for CASSTTGGGNSPLHF.

In this sample, this clone turned up a few times. J is TRBJ2-2 and V is TRBV6-6; tentative D call: TRBD1 (6 bases). The CDR3 covers 13 residues. Trimming took 5 bases from V and 7 from J, leaving 11 bases between them. Germline loops: CDR1 MNHNY, CDR2 SVGAGI (reference sequence). CDR3 in amino acids: CASSSRTDGELFF. As DNA, the CDR3 is TGTGCCAGCAGTAGCAGGACAGACGGGGAGCTGTTTTTT.

V usage is TRBV5-6 and J usage is TRBJ1-4; tentatively, D is TRBD1 (6 bases). The CDR3 runs 15 residues. V was cut by 3 bases and J by 6 bases, with 15 bases left in between. Germline V gene lookup returns CDR1 SGHDT and CDR2 YYEEEE. The chain's CDR3 is CASSYGQRRYEKLFF. The CDR3 bases are TGTGCCAGCAGCTACGGACAGCGCCGGTATGAAAAACTGTTTTTT.

This clone has a handful of counts. This rearrangement joins TRBV29-1 to TRBJ2-1, with 7 bases aligning to TRBD2. The germline V gene has CDR1 SQVTM and CDR2 ANQGSEA. Trimming removed 5 bases from V and 8 bases from J; junction bases left unmatched: 9. The length of the CDR3 is 13 residues. The CDR3 is CSVRGRVADEQFF. The DNA for the CDR3 is TGCAGCGTTCGAGGGAGGGTTGCCGATGAGCAGTTCTTC.

CDR3 region: CASTRQGDRGYTF. CDR3 coding DNA: TGTGCCAGCACCAGACAGGGGGATCGTGGCTACACCTTC. The chain uses TRBV9 and TRBJ1-2; 9 bases match TRBD1. This CDR3 has 13 amino acids. The junction had 7 bases not matched to a gene; V was cut back by 6 bases and J by 7 bases. Germline V gene lookup returns CDR1 SGDLS and CDR2 YYNGEE. Supplemented by reference TRBV9 and TRBJ1-2, the full variable domain reads DSGVTQTPKHLITATGQRVTLRCSPRSGDLSVYWYQQSLDQGLQFLIQYYNGEERAKGNILERFSAQQFPDLHSELNLSSLELGDSALYFCASTRQGDRGYTFGSGTRLTVV.

This clone occurred a few times. The DNA of the CDR3 is TGTGCCAGCAGCCAATGGGCAGGGGCGACTTTTCAAGAGACCCAGTACTTC. Its translation is CASSQWAGATFQETQYF. V and J are TRBV14 and TRBJ2-5; D is perhaps TRBD1 (6 bases). The CDR3 extends over 17 amino acids. V was cut by 2 bases and J by 2 bases, with 18 bases left in between. Germline V gene data show CDR1 as SGHDN and CDR2 as FVKESK.

The chain has TRBV4-1 and TRBJ2-1; 7 bases are a match to TRBD2. The CDR3 sequence is 15 residues long. V lost 0 bases, J lost 6 bases, and 5 bases stayed unmatched. CDR1 and CDR2 (germline): MGHRA, YSYEKL. CDR3: CASSQEVGGTNEQFF. CDR3 in DNA: TGCGCCAGCAGCCAAGAGGTGGGGGGGACCAATGAGCAGTTCTTC.